This T cell receptor beta chain was observed in a study of T cell changes during pregnancy in multiple sclerosis (dated by TCRdb to the late 2010s). Background on the whole study: In women with multiple sclerosis, the researchers looked at how the T cell repertoire shifted as pregnancy progressed.

To note about this clone: It lacks a known antigen. No much larger clonotype is one base removed from it; base qualities were not supplied.

The receptor library was made with the immunoSEQ multiplex PCR assay. The immuneACCESS repertoire file appears here via TCRdb, limited to in-frame rearrangements. These files lack a portion of the clones; in checked studies, under half of the deficit traces to unresolved V genes, and the cause of the others is not known. This sample comprises 50,000 to 60,000 clones, about 90% of them detected only once. The ten most abundant clones make up around 0.16% of the sample. At the junction V is shortened by 6 bases and J by 1 base, with 12 bases in between. The germline V gene (reference sequence) specifies SEHNR as CDR1 and FQNEAQ as CDR2. The CDR3 contains 14 residues, cysteine and phenylalanine counted. The kept DNA is CDR3 alone, 42 bases in frame from the first base.

The rearranged chain carries TRBV7-9 and TRBJ2-5; a tentative D match to TRBD1 spans 6 bases. The TCR was taken from a female donor in good health, enrolled as a control in a pregnancy study. The sample in question was CD4+ T cells from peripheral blood mononuclear cells, obtained after pregnancy. The DNA sequence reads TGTGCCAGCAGAGGGGTAGGGGGCCAAGAGACCCAGTACTTC. The translation is CASRGVGGQETQYF. The entire variable domain, with the stretches around the CDR3 drawn from the reference TRBV7-9 and TRBJ2-5 proteins, is DTGVSQNPRHKITKRGQNVTFRCDPISEHNRLYWYRQTLGQGPEFLTYFQNEAQLEKSRLLSDRFSAERPKGSFSTLEIQRTEQGDSAMYLCASRGVGGQETQYFGPGTRLLVL.